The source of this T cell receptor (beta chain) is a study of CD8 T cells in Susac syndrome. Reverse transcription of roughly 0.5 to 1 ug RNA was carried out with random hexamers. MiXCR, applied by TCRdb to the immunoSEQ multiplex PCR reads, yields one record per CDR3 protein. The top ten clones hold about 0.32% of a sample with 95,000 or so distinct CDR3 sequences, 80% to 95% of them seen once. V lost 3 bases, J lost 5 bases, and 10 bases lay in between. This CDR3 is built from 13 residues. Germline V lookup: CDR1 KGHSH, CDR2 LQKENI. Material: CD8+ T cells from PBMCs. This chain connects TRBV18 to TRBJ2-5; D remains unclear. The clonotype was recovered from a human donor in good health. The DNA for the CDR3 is TGTGCCAGCTCACCTCCCTTTGTCGAGACCCAGTACTTC. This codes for CASSPPFVETQYF.